The T cell receptor (beta chain) described here comes from a study of shared clonotypes between healthy human individuals. There are 14 residues in the CDR3. From germline, CDR1 is WNHNN and CDR2 SYGVQD (reference sequence). The V end lost 5 bases, the J end lost 2 bases, and 9 bases lay between the germline ends. Generated by immunoSEQ multiplex PCR, the TCRdb table keeps only in-frame clones and is missing some. Of about 960,000 clones detected, around three quarters appear once; the ten largest clones hold approximately 1.5%. The TCR comes from a young man in good health. Sequencing was done on a sample of memory CD4+ T cells sorted from blood. The subset is: CD45RA-negative fraction. The gene calls are TRBV10-1 and TRBJ2-2; unclear D gene. The CDR3 spells CASSLGPNTGELFF. Here the CDR3 DNA reads TGCGCCAGCAGTCTGGGTCCTAACACCGGGGAGCTGTTTTTT.